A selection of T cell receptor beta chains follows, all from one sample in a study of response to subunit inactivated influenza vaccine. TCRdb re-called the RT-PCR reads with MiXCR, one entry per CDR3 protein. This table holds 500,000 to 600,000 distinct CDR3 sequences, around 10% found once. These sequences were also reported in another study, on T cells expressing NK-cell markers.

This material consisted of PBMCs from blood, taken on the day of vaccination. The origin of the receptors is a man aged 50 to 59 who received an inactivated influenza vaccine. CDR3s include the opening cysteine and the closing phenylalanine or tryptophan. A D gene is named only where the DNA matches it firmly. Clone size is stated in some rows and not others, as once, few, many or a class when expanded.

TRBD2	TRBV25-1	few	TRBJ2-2	TGTGCCAGCAGTGATCCAGCGGGGGGCACCGGGGAGCTGTTTTTT	CASSDPAGGTGELFF
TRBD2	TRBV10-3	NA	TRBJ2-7	TGTGCCATCAGTGACTACGCGGGAGACTACTACGAGCAGTACTTC	CAISDYAGDYYEQYF
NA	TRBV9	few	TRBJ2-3	TGTGCCAGCAGTCGGACGAGGGGAAGGGATACGCAGTATTTT	CASSRTRGRDTQYF
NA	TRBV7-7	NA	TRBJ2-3	TGTGCCAGCAGCGGCGATCTTACGGATACGCAGTATTTT	CASSGDLTDTQYF
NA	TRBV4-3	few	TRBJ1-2	TGCGCCAGCAGCCAGGATCCGGGAACCAACTATGGCTACACCTTC	CASSQDPGTNYGYTF
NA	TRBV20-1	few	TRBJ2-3	TGCAGTGCTAGAGATCACGTCCTAACGCAGTATTTT	CSARDHVLTQYF
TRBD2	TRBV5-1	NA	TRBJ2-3	TGCGCCAGCAGCGGGGAGGGCCGGAATACGCAGTATTTT	CASSGEGRNTQYF
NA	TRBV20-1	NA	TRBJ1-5	TGCAGTGCTACCCCGGGAGGGAGCAATCAGCCCCAGCATTTT	CSATPGGSNQPQHF
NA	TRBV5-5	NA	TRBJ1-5	TGTGCCAGCAGCTTCCAGGCTAGCAATCAGCCCCAGCATTTT	CASSFQASNQPQHF
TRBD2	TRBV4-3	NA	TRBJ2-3	TGCGCCAGCAGCCAAGACTACGTTAGCGGGGGGACTCTCACAGATACGCAGTATTTT	CASSQDYVSGGTLTDTQYF
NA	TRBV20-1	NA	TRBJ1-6	TGCAGTGCTTACCCCGCAGGGTGGGATTCACCCCTCCACTTT	CSAYPAGWDSPLHF
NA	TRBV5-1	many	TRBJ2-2	TGCGCCAGCAGCTTAAGACTGAACACCGGGGAGCTGTTTTTT	CASSLRLNTGELFF
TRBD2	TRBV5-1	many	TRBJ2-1	TGCGCCAGCAGCGGACTAGCGGGAGTGAATGAGCAGTTCTTC	CASSGLAGVNEQFF
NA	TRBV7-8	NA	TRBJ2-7	TGTGCCAGCAGCACCGGGACCACGGAGCAGTACTTC	CASSTGTTEQYF
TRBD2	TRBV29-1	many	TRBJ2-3	TGCAGCGTGGACGGACTAGCGGGAAACACAGATACGCAGTATTTT	CSVDGLAGNTDTQYF
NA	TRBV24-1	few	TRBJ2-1	TGTGCCACCAGTGATGCGAGCACCGCCTCCTACAATGAGCAGTTCTTC	CATSDASTASYNEQFF
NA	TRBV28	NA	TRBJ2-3	TGTGCCAGCAGTCTTCAGTATGGCCAAGACACAGATACGCAGTATTTT	CASSLQYGQDTDTQYF
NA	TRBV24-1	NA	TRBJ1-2	TGTGCCACCAGTGAACGGCCACCTAACTATGGCTACACCTTC	CATSERPPNYGYTF
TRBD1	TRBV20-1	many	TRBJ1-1	TGCAGTGCTAGAGGGACAGGCCGATTTGGAGCTTTCTTT	CSARGTGRFGAFF
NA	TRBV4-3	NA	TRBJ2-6	TGCGCCAGCAGCCAAGACATTAGCGCCAGCTCTGGGGCCAACGTCCTGACTTTC	CASSQDISASSGANVLTF
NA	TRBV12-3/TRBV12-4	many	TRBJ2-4	TGTGCCAGCAGAACAGGGTCCGCAAACATTCAGTACTTC	CASRTGSANIQYF
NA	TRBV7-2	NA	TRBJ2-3	TGTGCCAGCAGCCCAACTTGGGTCACAGATACGCAGTATTTT	CASSPTWVTDTQYF
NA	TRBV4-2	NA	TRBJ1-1	TGTGCCAGCAGCCAAAAACTGGGTGACCCCCCGGCTGAAGCTTTCTTT	CASSQKLGDPPAEAFF
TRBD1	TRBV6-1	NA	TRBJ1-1	TGTGCCAGCAGGCCGGGACAGCTGAACACTGAAGCTTTCTTT	CASRPGQLNTEAFF
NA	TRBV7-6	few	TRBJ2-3	TGTGCCAGTCCCCGGATACACACAGATACGCAGTATTTT	CASPRIHTDTQYF
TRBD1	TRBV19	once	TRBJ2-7	TGTGCCAGTAGGGGGGCGACACAGGGGGGCTACTACGAGCAGTACTTC	CASRGATQGGYYEQYF
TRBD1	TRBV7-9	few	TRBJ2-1	TGTGCCAGCAGCTTAGTGTCGGGACAGTCTAATGAGCAGTTCTTC	CASSLVSGQSNEQFF
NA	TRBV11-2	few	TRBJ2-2	TGTGCCAGCAGCCCACGAGGGGGTGGGACCGGGGAGCTGTTTTTT	CASSPRGGGTGELFF
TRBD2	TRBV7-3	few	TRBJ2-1	TGTGCCAGCAGTTCACGGGGAGGGAGCCCTCCAGATGAGCAGTTCTTC	CASSSRGGSPPDEQFF
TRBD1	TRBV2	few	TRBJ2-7	TGTGCCAGCAGTGGACCCGGGACAGGATCCTACGAGCAGTACTTC	CASSGPGTGSYEQYF
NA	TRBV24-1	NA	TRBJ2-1	TGTGCCACCAGTGATTTGGGCTACAATGAGCAGTTCTTC	CATSDLGYNEQFF
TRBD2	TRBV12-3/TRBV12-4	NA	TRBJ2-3	TGTGCCTGTGCAGCTAGCGGGGGTATAGATACGCAGTATTTT	CACAASGGIDTQYF
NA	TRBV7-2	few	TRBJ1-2	TGTGCCAGCAGCCCCGTCCCGGGACAAAGCTATGGCTACACCTTC	CASSPVPGQSYGYTF
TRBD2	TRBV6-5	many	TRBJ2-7	TGTGCCAGCAGTTACTCGTCTAGCGGGCTCTACGAGCAGTACTTC	CASSYSSSGLYEQYF
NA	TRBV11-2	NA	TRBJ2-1	TGTGCCAGCAGCTCACTTCTCAGGGCTCCCTTTATGCTCCCCGATGAGCAGTTCTTC	CASSSLLRAPFMLPDEQFF
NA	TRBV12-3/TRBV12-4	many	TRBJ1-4	TGTGCCAGCAGTCCAAGAGAGACAGGAACTAATGAAAAACTGTTTTTT	CASSPRETGTNEKLFF
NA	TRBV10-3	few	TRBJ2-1	TGTGCCATCAGTGTCGGCAGGGTTGGCAATGAGCAGTTCTTC	CAISVGRVGNEQFF
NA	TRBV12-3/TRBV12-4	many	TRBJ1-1	TGTGCCAGCAGTGTCACCGGGGGCCGGACTGAAGCTTTCTTT	CASSVTGGRTEAFF
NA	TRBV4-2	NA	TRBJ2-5	TGTGCCAGCAGCCCCGACACTTCTGAGACCCAGTACTTC	CASSPDTSETQYF
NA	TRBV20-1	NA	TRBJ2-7	TGCAGTGCTTCAGGACAGCGAGTCTACGAGCAGTACTTC	CSASGQRVYEQYF
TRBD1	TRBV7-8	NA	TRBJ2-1	TGTGCCAGCAGCACTGGACAGGCTCTTGTCAATGAGCAGTTCTTC	CASSTGQALVNEQFF
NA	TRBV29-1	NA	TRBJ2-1	TGCAGCGTCACCCCCGGCAATGAGCAGTTCTTC	CSVTPGNEQFF
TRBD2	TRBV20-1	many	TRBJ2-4	TGCAGTGCTAGAGATAAAGTGGGGGGGAACAAAAACATTCAGTACTTC	CSARDKVGGNKNIQYF
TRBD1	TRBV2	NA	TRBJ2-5	TGTGCCAGCAGTGAGGAGGGACAGGGTGAGGAGACCCAGTACTTC	CASSEEGQGEETQYF
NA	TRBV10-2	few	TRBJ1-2	TGCGCCAGCAGTGCCAACAGGGAGCTTCTCTATGGCTACACCTTC	CASSANRELLYGYTF
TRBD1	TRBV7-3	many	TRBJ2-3	TGTGCCAGCAGCCCCACAGGGGGCCTTACGCAGTATTTT	CASSPTGGLTQYF
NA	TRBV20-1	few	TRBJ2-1	TGCAGTGCTAGGACTGGCAGGAGGGCCAATGAGCAGTTCTTC	CSARTGRRANEQFF
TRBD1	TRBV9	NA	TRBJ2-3	TGTGCCAGCAGCGTCGCCGGGACAGGGTTTACAGATACGCAGTATTTT	CASSVAGTGFTDTQYF
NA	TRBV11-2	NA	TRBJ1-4	TGTGCCAGCAGCTTAGGTGTGGCGGGGGGCGCTGGGGATGAAAAACTGTTTTTT	CASSLGVAGGAGDEKLFF